This T cell receptor (beta chain) was sequenced in a study of T-cell memory formation after mild COVID-19. For the study at large: Largely, the TCR clusters proved donor specific.

Regarding this clonotype: Its antigen is unknown.

MiXCR, run by TCRdb on the 5' RACE reads, gives a single entry per CDR3 protein. Here the sample spans about 350,000 distinct CDR3 sequences, approximately 15% being singletons. Findings of the study overall: Unconfirmed was the SARS-CoV-2 specificity of second-wave clones that peaked on day 37. Researchers found some responding clones in pre-infection memory, a sign that cross-reactive memory joined. Balance between CD4 and CD8 was seen in clones contracting day 15 to 85, and a CD4+ lean was seen in later expanders.

Germline CDR1 and CDR2: MNHEY and SVGEGT. This CDR3 has 11 amino acids. The V and J ends lost 6 bases and 6 bases, in that order; junction bases with no gene match: 2. This receptor was taken from a man between 18 and 35 years old who had mild COVID-19 (a few samples of this study predate the infection). Cell type and time point are not known. The material sequenced was PBMCs or a T cell subset sorted from them (not recorded which). The V gene is TRBV6-2 or TRBV6-3, the J gene TRBJ2-7, with 7 nucleotides matching TRBD1. The CDR3 reads CASRQGPEQYV. The CDR3, as DNA: TGTGCCAGCAGACAGGGGCCCGAGCAGTACGTC.